The clone carrying this T cell receptor beta chain has a count of ten or more. The CDR3 covers 13 residues. V shed 10 bases and J shed 0 bases, with 12 bases lying between them. Looked up from germline, CDR1 is SGHRS and CDR2 is YFSETQ. The data originate from a study of T cells in Graves' hyperthyroidism and ophthalmopathy. There were TCR beta CDR3 regions amplified from RNA transcripts. First-round RT-PCR with HTBI primers amplified the TCR CDR3 region. TCRdb reanalysed the multiplex PCR reads using MiXCR and keeps one entry per CDR3 protein. The table records about 100,000 distinct CDR3 sequences, about a sixth of them present only once. No ophthalmopathy progression within 18 months constituted stable Graves' hyperthyroidism.

The sequence was obtained from a woman aged 45-65 years with Graves' hyperthyroidism. V usage is TRBV5-1 and J usage is TRBJ2-3; D is uncertain. The sample was blood. The CDR3 nucleotides read TGCGCCGGGAACGATGGTAGCACAGATACGCAGTATTTT. Translating it yields CAGNDGSTDTQYF.